The 28 T cell receptor beta chains in this list originate from one sample, sequenced in a study of blood T cell repertoires in COVID-19. Clones were read by immunoSEQ multiplex PCR, and TCRdb kept only the in-frame ones, dropping some. This table has around 150,000 clones, 85% appearing once. The sample consisted of peripheral blood. These receptors all come from a human donor with acute or convalescent COVID-19. The donor label of this sample is uncertain.

The J gene is TRBJ2-1, the V gene TRBV6-5; D possibly corresponds to TRBD2 (6 bases). There are 15 residues in the CDR3. The germline V gene encodes CDR1 MNHEY and CDR2 SVGAGI. Trimming pared 6 bases from V and 7 bases from J, leaving 19 bases between. The CDR3: CASRSPSGGRNEQFF. CDR3 coding DNA: TGTGCCAGCAGATCCCCCTCCGGGGGTAGGAATGAGCAGTTCTTC.

V is TRBV3-1 (or the pseudogene TRBV3-2) and J is TRBJ1-2; D perhaps matches TRBD1 (6 bases). Germline V lookup: CDR1 LGHDT, CDR2 YNNKEL (reference sequence). V gave up 1 base and J gave up 4 bases, with 10 bases separating them. This CDR3 spans 14 amino acids. For the CDR3, the DNA is TGTGCCAGCAGCCAAGGTAGACAGGTCTATGGCTACACCTTC. Protein product: CASSQGRQVYGYTF.

This clone has only a few counts. The chain uses TRBV19 and TRBJ2-2; 7 nucleotides match TRBD1. CDR3 length: 15 residues. CDR1 is LNHDA, CDR2 SQIVND, per germline (reference sequence). J lost 0 bases, V lost 7 bases, and 5 bases had no gene match. In DNA, the CDR3 is TGTGCCAGTACCCCGACAGGGTCGAACACCGGGGAGCTGTTTTTT. Its protein product is CASTPTGSNTGELFF. Drawing the rest from reference TRBV19 and TRBJ2-2, the complete variable domain is DGGITQSPKYLFRKEGQNVTLSCEQNLNHDAMYWYRQDPGQGLRLIYYSQIVNDFQKGDIAEGYSVSREKKESFPLTVTSAQKNPTAFYLCASTPTGSNTGELFFGEGSRLTVL.

V and J are TRBV19 and TRBJ1-1; the match to TRBD1 covers 8 bases. V was pared by 5 bases and J by 5 bases, with 4 bases of the junction left unmatched. This CDR3 spans 13 amino acids. Germline loops: CDR1 LNHDA, CDR2 SQIVND (reference sequence). Here the CDR3 reads CASSLRQGTEAFF. DNA for the CDR3: TGTGCCAGTAGTCTTAGACAGGGGACTGAAGCTTTCTTT.

The chain recombines TRBV5-6 with TRBJ2-3; 8 bases match TRBD2. Germline V lookup: CDR1 SGHDT, CDR2 YYEEEE. Germline trimming cut 0 bases from V and 13 bases from J; bases unmatched to any gene: 13. The CDR3 runs to 15 residues. CDR3 coding DNA: TGTGCCAGCAGCTTGGGCTTCGGGGGGGACCTAGCGGAGTATTTT. This sequence encodes CASSLGFGGDLAEYF.

The sample holds a few counts of this clone. The chain carries TRBV6-5 and TRBJ1-3; unclear D gene. V was pared by 6 bases and J by 0 bases, with 12 bases between. From germline, CDR1 is MNHEY and CDR2 SVGAGI. The CDR3 contains 15 residues. Here the CDR3 DNA reads TGTGCCAGCAGCTTTAGCTTATTCTCTGGAAACACCATATATTTT. Its translation: CASSFSLFSGNTIYF.

The V and J genes are TRBV2 and TRBJ1-2; the D is unclear. Germline CDR1 and CDR2: SNHLY and FYNNEI. The germline V and J ends were trimmed by 2 bases and 6 bases, with 7 bases remaining between them. This CDR3 region has 12 residues. The CDR3 region has the DNA TGTGCCAGCAGTGAAATCGCGAATGGCTACACCTTC. Its translation is CASSEIANGYTF.

This clone was recorded a few times. This chain links TRBV4-2 with TRBJ1-4; 8 positions agree with TRBD1. V lost 3 bases to trimming and J lost 4 bases; unmatched junction nucleotides: 4. The CDR3 spans 15 residues. Germline V gives CDR1 LGHNA, CDR2 YNFKEQ. CDR3 bases: TGTGCCAGCAGCCAGGACAGGGCTCGTAATGAAAAACTGTTTTTT. Translation gives CASSQDRARNEKLFF.

The table lists this clone with a few counts. Other DNA sequences in this specimen translate into the identical CDR3. The chain has TRBV15 and TRBJ1-2, with TRBD1 as a possible D gene (5 bases). The CDR3 contains 12 residues. The V end lost 3 bases, the J end lost 8 bases, and 10 bases lay between the germline ends. Germline V gives CDR1 LNHNV, CDR2 YYDKDF (reference sequence). CDR3 protein: CATSSVGGGYTF. Written as DNA, the CDR3 is TGTGCCACCAGCAGTGTTGGGGGGGGCTACACCTTC.

This clone has only one observation. The chain combines TRBV28 with TRBJ1-2, with 8 bases lining up with TRBD1. V trimming: 3 bases; J trimming: 8 bases; junction bases outside the gene matches: 17. The germline gives CDR1 MDHEN, CDR2 SYDVKM. This CDR3 has 17 amino acids. CDR3 in DNA: TGTGCCAGCAGTTTTCCGCATGGACAGGGAGGGGCAGAGGGCTACACCTTC. Protein product: CASSFPHGQGGAEGYTF.

This chain links TRBV28 with TRBJ2-7; D gene uncertain. CDR1 and CDR2 from the germline V gene are MDHEN and SYDVKM. Deletions cut 3 bases from V and 6 bases from J, with 6 bases between. The CDR3 runs to 11 residues. The CDR3 reads CASSLLGEQYF. The CDR3 DNA follows: TGTGCCAGCAGTTTGCTAGGCGAGCAGTACTTC.

This clone was seen just once. The rearrangement uses TRBV19 and TRBJ1-5, with D uncertain. Germline loops: CDR1 LNHDA, CDR2 SQIVND (reference sequence). V was shortened by 10 bases and J by 0 bases, with 13 bases between the two germline ends. The CDR3 is 14 amino acids. CDR3 in amino acids: CATKTEHSNQPQHF. DNA of the CDR3: TGTGCCACTAAAACAGAACATAGCAATCAGCCCCAGCATTTT.

The V and J genes are TRBV5-8 and TRBJ1-3, with D unclear. The CDR3 contains 14 residues. Between the trimmed V and J ends, which lost 4 bases and 0 bases, there was a span of 8 bases. Per the germline V gene, CDR1 is SGHTS and CDR2 is YDEGEE. In nucleotides, the CDR3 is TGTGCCAGCAGCCCCGGTTACTCTGGAAACACCATATATTTT. Its protein is CASSPGYSGNTIYF.

The genes are TRBV6-1 and TRBJ1-2; 7 nucleotides line up with TRBD1. The CDR3 runs 15 residues. Germline assignment: CDR1 MNHNS and CDR2 SASEGT. After removal of 2 bases from V and 5 bases from J, the junction contained 8 bases not matched to a gene. The CDR3 loop is CASSELQYRGYGYTF. In DNA, the CDR3 is TGTGCCAGCAGTGAATTACAATACAGGGGTTATGGCTACACCTTC.

The V gene is TRBV28, the J gene TRBJ2-3; 9 positions match TRBD2. In germline, CDR1 is MDHEN, CDR2 SYDVKM. There are 16 residues in the CDR3. Losses at the gene ends were 5 bases for V and 5 bases for J; bases not matched to a gene: 11. The CDR3, as DNA: TGTGCCAGCAGTATCAGGGTACTAGCGGGTTTAGATACGCAGTATTTT. Its protein is CASSIRVLAGLDTQYF.

This clone was detected only a few times. V and J are TRBV3-1 (or the pseudogene TRBV3-2) and TRBJ1-5; 8 bases fit TRBD1. There are 13 residues in the CDR3. Trimming cost V 4 bases and J 7 bases; bases outside gene matches: 3. Looked up from germline, CDR1 is LGHDT and CDR2 is YNNKEL (reference sequence). DNA of the CDR3: TGTGCCAGCAGCCTAGGGACAGGACAGCCCCAGCATTTT. Translated, it gives CASSLGTGQPQHF.

The chain carries TRBV21-1 and TRBJ2-2; the table's D gene call, TRBD2, was not cross checked with the DNA. TRBV21-1 is reported as a pseudogene. This CDR3 is built from 16 residues. This chain's CDR3 is CASSIKGLVDTGELFF. As DNA, the CDR3 is TGTGCCAGCAGCATTAAAGGACTGGTCGACACCGGGGAGCTGTTTTTT.

This clone was seen a handful of times. V is TRBV3-1 (or the pseudogene TRBV3-2) and J is TRBJ2-1, with 7 bases aligning to TRBD1. Losses at the gene ends were 2 bases for V and 3 bases for J; bases not matched to a gene: 7. Germline values: CDR1 LGHDT, CDR2 YNNKEL (reference sequence). The CDR3 is 16 amino acids. This CDR3 is CASSQYLGQIYNEQFF. DNA of the CDR3: TGTGCCAGCAGCCAATATCTGGGACAGATCTACAATGAGCAGTTCTTC.

The chain employs TRBV11-2 and TRBJ1-5, with TRBD1 matching 7 bases. The CDR3 has 15 amino acids. The V gene's germline CDR1 is SGHAT and CDR2 FQNNGV. V lost 1 base to trimming and J lost 7 bases; unmatched junction nucleotides: 7. The CDR3 DNA is TGTGCCAGCAGCTTAGGACAGGGTTGGAGCCAGCCCCAGCATTTT. It encodes CASSLGQGWSQPQHF.

With regard to this clone: The same CDR3 can be traced to other DNA sequences in this sample. The CDR3 DNA sequence: TGTGCCAGCAGTAGACAGGGGACGAATCAGCCCCAGCATTTT. Its protein is CASSRQGTNQPQHF. The chain recombines TRBV2 with TRBJ1-5; 8 bases align to TRBD1. V shed 5 bases and J 4 bases; nucleotides not matched to a gene: 4. Germline lookup yields CDR1 SNHLY and CDR2 FYNNEI. The CDR3 loop spans 14 amino acids. The full variable domain, with the rest looked up from reference TRBV2 and TRBJ1-5, is EPEVTQTPSHQVTQMGQEVILRCVPISNHLYFYWYRQILGQKVEFLVSFYNNEISEKSEIFDDQFSVERPDGSNFTLKIRSTKLEDSAMYFCASSRQGTNQPQHFGDGTRLSIL.

This clone was seen only once. The chain employs TRBV2 and TRBJ1-2; 10 nucleotides align to TRBD1. Germline CDR1 and CDR2: SNHLY and FYNNEI. J was trimmed by 8 bases and V by 8 bases; bases with no gene match: 5. CDR3 length equals 12 residues. Written as DNA, the CDR3 is TGTGCCAGCCTCGGGACAGGGGCGGGCTACACCTTC. It translates to CASLGTGAGYTF.

This sequence joins TRBV5-1 and TRBJ2-7; 9 positions agree with TRBD1. J gave up 5 bases and V 4 bases, and 7 bases lay outside the gene matches. The CDR3 has 14 amino acids. The V gene's germline CDR1 is SGHRS and CDR2 YFSETQ. The CDR3 reads CASSIGTGRHEQYF. The CDR3 DNA is TGCGCCAGCAGCATAGGGACAGGGAGGCACGAGCAGTACTTC.

This sequence joins TRBV9 and TRBJ1-1, with D possibly being TRBD1 (6 bases). The CDR3 runs to 13 residues. Trimming pared 2 bases from V and 6 bases from J, leaving 11 bases between. Germline CDR1 SGDLS, CDR2 YYNGEE. CDR3 nucleotide sequence: TGTGCCAGCAGCGTCAGGGGAGGGCCTGAAGCTTTCTTT. It translates to CASSVRGGPEAFF.

A single count supports this clone. The rearrangement joins TRBV5-1 to TRBJ2-5; D possibly corresponds to TRBD1 (6 bases). CDR1 and CDR2 (germline): SGHRS, YFSETQ. The CDR3 consists of 13 residues. V lost 5 bases to trimming and J lost 4 bases, with 12 bases between them. This CDR3 reads CASRNQGSETQYF. The CDR3 DNA reads TGCGCCAGCAGAAATCAGGGGTCAGAGACCCAGTACTTC.

The V and J genes are TRBV13 and TRBJ1-6, with a weak D call TRBD1 (5 bases). Germline V CDR1 and CDR2: PRHDT, FYEKMQ (reference sequence). The CDR3 is made up of 15 amino acids. The ends were cut back, 2 bases at V and 0 bases at J, with 5 bases in the middle. As DNA, the CDR3 is TGTGCCAGCAGCTTAAGGGGCTCCTATAATTCACCCCTCCACTTT. Its protein is CASSLRGSYNSPLHF.

A single count supports this clone. The chain couples TRBV7-9 to TRBJ1-2, with D maybe TRBD1 (5 bases). This CDR3 contains 13 residues. In germline, CDR1 is SEHNR, CDR2 FQNEAQ (reference sequence). The germline V and J ends were trimmed by 3 bases and 4 bases, with 9 bases remaining between them. CDR3 coding DNA: TGTGCCAGCAGCTTGGGGGGGATCTATGGCTACACCTTC. Protein product: CASSLGGIYGYTF.

The V and J genes are TRBV30 and TRBJ1-2; TRBD1 aligns across 9 bases. V dropped 0 bases and J dropped 1; count of bases not matched to a gene: 6. This CDR3 is built from 16 residues. The germline V gene has CDR1 GTSNPN and CDR2 SVGIG (reference sequence). The CDR3 sequence: CAWSVRQGEGNYGYTF. The CDR3 DNA reads TGTGCCTGGAGTGTAAGACAGGGGGAAGGTAACTATGGCTACACCTTC.

This chain connects TRBV6-5 to TRBJ2-1; D is possibly TRBD1 (5 bases). CDR1 is MNHEY and CDR2 is SVGAGI in the germline V gene. V was shortened by 7 bases and J by 3 bases, with 10 bases between the two germline ends. This CDR3 spans 13 amino acids. CDR3 bases: TGTGCCAGCAAAGGGGCTAACTACAATGAGCAGTTCTTC. This gives the protein CASKGANYNEQFF.